A selection of T cell receptor beta chains follows, all from one sample in a study of blood T cell repertoires in COVID-19. The method was immunoSEQ multiplex PCR; TCRdb's version includes in-frame clones alone and lacks a portion of them. This table has about 150,000 clones, approximately 90% appearing once. The specimen was peripheral blood. All receptors come from a man aged 60 to 69 with active or convalescent COVID-19. The CDR3 runs from the conserved cysteine through the conserved F or W. D genes are given only for firm matches. A row's size may be missing; if present it is once, few, many or a size class.

size | J | D | V | CDR3 | DNA
- | TRBJ2-1 | - | TRBV12-3/TRBV12-4 | CASSFLAGNEQFF | TGTGCCAGCAGTTTCCTAGCAGGCAATGAGCAGTTCTTC
- | TRBJ2-1 | TRBD2 | TRBV14 | CASSHLTSHNEQFF | TGTGCCAGCAGCCACTTGACTAGCCACAATGAGCAGTTCTTC
- | TRBJ2-7 | TRBD1 | TRBV28 | CASSSPSQTGVSYEQYF | TGTGCCAGCAGTTCACCCTCACAGACAGGGGTTAGCTACGAGCAGTACTTC
few | TRBJ1-2 | TRBD1 | TRBV7-9 | CASSLGQGEGGYTF | TGTGCCAGCAGCTTAGGACAGGGAGAGGGAGGCTACACCTTC
- | TRBJ2-3 | - | TRBV7-2 | CASSPTHQGGSTDTQYF | TGTGCCAGCAGCCCGACCCACCAGGGTGGGAGCACAGATACGCAGTATTTT
- | TRBJ1-2 | - | TRBV19 | CASSGDYGYTF | TGTGCGAGCTCAGGGGACTATGGCTACACCTTC
few | TRBJ2-5 | TRBD2 | TRBV19 | CASRSLAAKETQYF | TGTGCCAGTAGGAGTCTAGCGGCTAAGGAGACCCAGTACTTC
- | TRBJ2-1 | TRBD2 | TRBV4-2 | CASSQVRLAGGPHNEQFF | TGTGCCAGCAGCCAAGTGCGACTAGCGGGGGGGCCACACAATGAGCAGTTCTTC
- | TRBJ2-3 | - | TRBV6-2/TRBV6-3 | CASSYRERGSGTQYF | TGTGCCAGCAGTTACAGGGAGAGGGGGTCCGGGACGCAGTATTTT
once | TRBJ1-5 | - | TRBV6-5 | CASSPEGVIGRPQHF | TGTGCCAGCAGCCCCGAGGGGGTGATCGGAAGGCCCCAGCATTTT
- | TRBJ2-7 | - | TRBV13 | CASSLAGVRIYEQYF | TGTGCCAGCAGCTTAGCGGGTGTTAGGATTTACGAGCAGTACTTC
- | TRBJ2-3 | - | TRBV5-1 | CASGPGSSTDTQYF | TGCGCCAGCGGCCCGGGATCTAGCACAGATACGCAGTATTTT
once | TRBJ1-1 | TRBD1 | TRBV7-9 | CASSSPGQGKTEAFF | TGTGCCAGCAGCTCGCCGGGACAGGGAAAGACTGAAGCTTTCTTT